Below, one T cell receptor (beta chain) is given with its context. This sample is part of a study of blood T cell repertoires in COVID-19. Study-wide context: Samples taken during acute and convalescent COVID-19 were collected in the United States, Italy and Spain. T cells, B-cell-depleted T cells, or PBMCs provided the cDNA or gDNA that served as material.

Authors' analysis steps: Amplification from reference gene primers served as the basis for estimated nucleated cell counts. Measured with immunoSEQ multiplex PCR; TCRdb has only the in-frame clones, and not every one. The V and J calls and clone size were taken over from that table, and D and trimming were inferred from the DNA. The sample records under 250,000 clones, over 75% being singletons. Recruited during active infection, patients (from Seattle) were subsequently followed longitudinally. The CDR3 totals 13 residues. V lost 9 bases and J lost 4, with 15 bases in between. Sample: peripheral blood. This chain connects TRBV12-3 or TRBV12-4 to TRBJ1-1; maybe TRBD1 (5 bases). This TCR was sampled from a middle-aged man with COVID-19, enrolled during active disease. As DNA, the CDR3 is TGTGCCAGTAGATTGGGGGGGGGCACTGAAGCTTTCTTT. This gives the protein CASRLGGGTEAFF.